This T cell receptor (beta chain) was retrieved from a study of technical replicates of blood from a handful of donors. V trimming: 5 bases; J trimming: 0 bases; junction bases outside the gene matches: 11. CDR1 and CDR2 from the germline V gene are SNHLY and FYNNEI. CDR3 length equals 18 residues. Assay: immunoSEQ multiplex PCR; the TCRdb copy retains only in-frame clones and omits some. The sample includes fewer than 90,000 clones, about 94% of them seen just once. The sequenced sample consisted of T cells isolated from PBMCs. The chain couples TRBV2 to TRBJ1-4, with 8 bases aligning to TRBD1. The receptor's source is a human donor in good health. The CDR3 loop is CASSNGQGYFATNEKLFF. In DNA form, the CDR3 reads TGTGCCAGCAGTAACGGACAGGGATATTTTGCAACTAATGAAAAACTGTTTTTT.